This T cell receptor beta chain was recorded in a study of T cell changes during pregnancy in multiple sclerosis. With 5 bases removed from V and 6 bases from J, the gap between germline ends came to 11 bases. This CDR3 region has 12 residues. Germline V gene data show CDR1 as SGHAT and CDR2 as FQNNGV. The data were produced by immunoSEQ multiplex PCR, yet TCRdb's version contains in-frame clones alone and is incomplete. Altogether over 55,000 clones are present, 85% to 95% being singletons, with the ten largest covering approximately 2.8%. This specimen was CD8+ T cells from peripheral blood mononuclear cells, taken in the third trimester of pregnancy. The genes are TRBV11-2 and TRBJ2-7; a weak D match, TRBD2 (5 bases). The sequence came from a female donor in good health, enrolled as a control in a pregnancy study. The CDR3 nucleotides are TGTGCCAGCAGCCCAGTTGGACTCGAGCAGTACTTC. Amino acid sequence: CASSPVGLEQYF.